This passage covers 17 T cell receptor beta chains from one sample sequenced in a study of blood T cells in healthy people across ages. Primers used in a second PCR of about 6 to 11 cycles were a sample-barcoded 5' primer and a J-beta primer mix. TCRdb reanalysed the 5' RACE reads using MiXCR and keeps one entry per CDR3 protein. Among some 760,000 distinct CDR3 sequences listed, roughly 25% were seen once. This sample was shared with a second study, whose subject was T cells of mothers and their children.

The specimen sequenced was blood. The receptor set was obtained from a boy younger than 18 in good health.

This clonotype was detected a few times. The chain uses TRBV29-1 and TRBJ1-2; weak D call: TRBD1 (6 bases). CDR3 size: 12 residues. V was shortened by 7 bases and J by 6 bases, with 15 bases between the two germline ends. Germline-derived CDR1 and CDR2 are SQVTM and ANQGSEA. The CDR3: CSAGGGEDGYTF. The CDR3 coding sequence is TGCAGCGCCGGAGGGGGGGAGGATGGCTACACCTTC.

The rearrangement uses TRBV24-1 and TRBJ2-5, with 9 bases identical to TRBD2. The DNA end favors TRBJ2-7, so the J call may be wrong. Per germline, CDR1 KGHDR and CDR2 SFDVKD. The CDR3 is 14 amino acids. In DNA form, the CDR3 reads TGTGCCACCAGTGGAGTGGCGGGAGGGGACGAGCAGTACTTC. Protein sequence: CATSGVAGGDEQYF.

The chain joins TRBV12-3 or TRBV12-4 to TRBJ1-3, with unresolved D. The CDR3 runs to 13 residues. V gave up 7 bases and J gave up 4 bases, with 11 bases separating them. CDR3 nucleotides: TGTGCCAGCACCGATAGGACGGGAAACACCATATATTTT. Amino acid sequence: CASTDRTGNTIYF.

This sequence joins TRBV21-1 and TRBJ2-2; the D call of TRBD2 is as the table states it, not checked on the DNA. TRBV21-1 is a pseudogene. CDR3 length equals 15 residues. The CDR3 DNA sequence: TGTGCCAGCAGCATTAGCGGGAGCGGCACCGGGGAGCTGTTTTTT. It specifies CASSISGSGTGELFF.

This chain uses TRBV29-1 with TRBJ2-1, with TRBD2 matching over 9 bases. CDR1 and CDR2 (germline): SQVTM, ANQGSEA. CDR3 length: 12 amino acids. V trimming: 5 bases; J trimming: 6 bases; junction bases outside the gene matches: 2. CDR3: CSVRRGGNEQFF. In nucleotides, the CDR3 is TGCAGCGTTCGGCGGGGGGGCAATGAGCAGTTCTTC.

The V call is TRBV5-6, the J call TRBJ2-7, with a weak D call TRBD1 (6 bases). Germline CDR1 reads SGHDT; CDR2 reads YYEEEE. This CDR3 has 13 residues. V was clipped by 6 bases and J by 5 bases, with 15 bases between them. This CDR3 is CASTRTGWNEQYF. For the CDR3, the DNA is TGTGCCAGCACCAGAACAGGGTGGAACGAGCAGTACTTC.

This clonotype was picked up a small number of times. The rearrangement links TRBV12-3 or TRBV12-4 to TRBJ2-5, with D unclear. CDR3 length: 13 amino acids. The V end lost 2 bases, the J end lost 3 bases, and 7 bases lay between the germline ends. CDR3 amino acids: CASSLPEKETQYF. DNA for the CDR3: TGTGCCAGCAGTTTACCCGAAAAAGAGACCCAGTACTTC.

Only a few counts were recorded for this clonotype. The chain combines TRBV4-3 with TRBJ2-7; D gene unclear. The V end was cut by 0 bases, the J end by 0 bases, with 12 bases between. The CDR3 consists of 16 residues. Germline V gene lookup returns CDR1 LGHNA and CDR2 YSLEER. In nucleotides, the CDR3 is TGCGCCAGCAGCCAAGAGGCGTTTGAACGCTCCTACGAGCAGTACTTC. Its protein product is CASSQEAFERSYEQYF.

In DNA form, the CDR3 reads TGCAGCGTTGGCGGGGGGAATCTGGACATTCAGTACTTC. Translated, it gives CSVGGGNLDIQYF. The genes are TRBV29-1 and TRBJ2-4, with 8 nucleotides matching TRBD2. Germline CDR1 SQVTM, CDR2 ANQGSEA. This CDR3 has 13 amino acids. With V trimmed by 4 bases and J by 8 bases, 7 bases remained unmatched.

The J gene is TRBJ2-6, the V gene TRBV12-3 or TRBV12-4; either TRBD1 or TRBD2 may fit D (7 bases each). The V and J ends lost 3 bases and 0 bases respectively, with 12 bases between them. The CDR3 is made up of 17 amino acids. The CDR3 DNA reads as TGTGCCAGCAGTTTTCCAGGGGGGGGCTCTGGGGCCAACGTCCTGACTTTC. Translated, it gives CASSFPGGGSGANVLTF.

This clonotype came up a few times. The chain couples TRBV7-2 to TRBJ2-7, with D possibly matching TRBD2 (6 bases). This CDR3 is 13 amino acids long. The V end was cut by 9 bases, the J end by 3 bases, with 15 bases between. Germline values: CDR1 SGHTA, CDR2 FQGNSA. CDR3 in DNA: TGTGCCAGTACCCGGGAGACGGGCTACGAGCAGTACTTC. It codes for CASTRETGYEQYF.

CDR3: CASSQDTASGGHTDTQYF. For the CDR3, the DNA is TGCGCCAGCAGCCAAGATACAGCAAGCGGGGGGCACACAGATACGCAGTATTTT. V gene TRBV4-3 combines with J gene TRBJ2-3; 9 nucleotides line up with TRBD2. CDR1 and CDR2 from the germline V gene are LGHNA and YSLEER. V dropped 0 bases and J dropped 2; count of bases not matched to a gene: 9. CDR3 length: 18 residues.

There are a few counts of this clonotype. The rearrangement links TRBV29-1 to TRBJ2-5; D gene uncertain. Per germline, CDR1 SQVTM and CDR2 ANQGSEA. V was trimmed by 4 bases and J by 3 bases, leaving 9 bases between them. This CDR3 is built from 12 residues. The CDR3 coding sequence is TGCAGCGTTGGGCAGACCGAAGAGACCCAGTACTTC. This encodes CSVGQTEETQYF.

The sample holds many counts of this clonotype. The chain couples TRBV2 to TRBJ2-1; 8 bases are a match to TRBD2. This CDR3 comprises 15 residues. CDR1 and CDR2 (germline): SNHLY, FYNNEI. The V and J ends lost 9 bases and 0 bases, in that order; junction bases with no gene match: 7. The CDR3 region is CASTGGSSSYNEQFF. DNA of the CDR3: TGTGCCAGTACGGGGGGGTCCAGCTCCTACAATGAGCAGTTCTTC.

The chain joins TRBV5-1 to TRBJ2-3; 8 bases align to TRBD2. This CDR3 contains 14 residues. Germline-derived CDR1 and CDR2 are SGHRS and YFSETQ. The V segment lost 4 bases and the J segment 5 bases; nucleotides outside the gene matches: 6. CDR3 sequence reads: CASSLGAGGDTQYF. CDR3 bases: TGCGCCAGCAGCCTTGGGGCGGGAGGAGATACGCAGTATTTT.

This clonotype showed up just a few times. V gene TRBV6-6 combines with J gene TRBJ1-6; D gene uncertain. Germline V gives CDR1 MNHNY, CDR2 SVGAGI (reference sequence). The V and J ends lost 1 base and 8 bases respectively, with 9 bases between them. This CDR3 region has 14 residues. CDR3 region: CASSYYPVDSPLHF. The CDR3 DNA reads as TGTGCCAGCAGTTACTACCCAGTTGATTCACCCCTCCACTTT.

This chain links TRBV24-1 with TRBJ2-1; the D call may be TRBD1 or TRBD2 (5 bases each). V lost 4 bases to trimming and J lost 9 bases, with 15 bases between them. This CDR3 has 14 residues. Per germline, CDR1 KGHDR and CDR2 SFDVKD. CDR3 in DNA: TGTGCCACCAGTGACTCCAGAGGGGTCATTGAGCAGTTCTTC. It yields the protein CATSDSRGVIEQFF.